Following are 24 T cell receptor beta chains from one sample sequenced in a study of CD8+CD57+ T cells in acquired aplastic anemia. The template used for profiling TCR beta VDJ and CDR3 was genomic DNA. TCRdb re-analysed the reads in MiXCR, keeping a single row per CDR3 protein. The sample carries about 130,000 distinct CDR3 sequences, 41% recorded once. The sequencing input was sorted CD4+, CD8+, or CD8+CD57+ T cells (not recorded which) from PBMCs. Receptor source: a human donor in good health, serving as a control.

J is TRBJ2-7 and V is TRBV29-1; TRBD1 matches 8 bases. This CDR3 spans 12 amino acids. Trimming removed 7 bases from V and 5 bases from J; junction bases left unmatched: 7. CDR1 is SQVTM, CDR2 ANQGSEA, per germline. CDR3 coding DNA: TGCAGCGCGACAGGGGTCCTCGACGAGCAGTACTTC. It is translated as CSATGVLDEQYF.

This clonotype was found a few times. The V and J genes are TRBV6-1 and TRBJ2-2; D could derive from TRBD1 or TRBD2 (5 bases each). From germline, CDR1 is MNHNS and CDR2 SASEGT. The CDR3 consists of 14 residues. Trimming left V 11 bases short and J 7 bases short, with 20 bases between. The CDR3 spells CASRSGLHGGELFF. DNA of the CDR3: TGTGCCTCCCGATCGGGGCTCCACGGCGGGGAGCTGTTTTTT.

This chain links TRBV2 with TRBJ1-2; D remains unclear. Trimming shortened V by 2 bases and J by 8 bases, and 15 bases separated the two germline ends. Germline V gives CDR1 SNHLY, CDR2 FYNNEI. The CDR3 is 14 amino acids. CDR3 protein: CASSENAGEGGYTF. The CDR3 DNA reads as TGTGCCAGCAGTGAAAATGCGGGTGAGGGCGGCTACACCTTC.

This clonotype was seen a single time. The J gene is TRBJ2-7, the V gene TRBV20-1, with TRBD2 matching 11 bases. This CDR3 contains 15 residues. CDR1 and CDR2 (germline): DFQATT, SNEGSKA (reference sequence). V dropped 5 bases and J dropped 4; count of bases not matched to a gene: 10. CDR3 sequence (DNA): TGCAGTGCTCCAACGAAAACTAGCGGGAGTTACGAGCAGTACTTC. Encoded protein: CSAPTKTSGSYEQYF.

In the case of this clonotype: The CDR3 does not end in the conserved phenylalanine or tryptophan, so this is likely a read error. This chain links TRBV11-3 with TRBJ1-6; D gene ambiguous. The CDR3 runs to 14 residues. Trimming cost V 1 base and J 8 bases, with 9 bases left between them. CDR1 and CDR2 (germline): SGHNT, YENEEA. In nucleotides, the CDR3 is TGTGCCAGCAGCTTAGCCAGGACCTATTCACCCCTCCACTTA. This encodes CASSLARTYSPLHL.

This clonotype was detected ten times or more. V gene TRBV4-2 combines with J gene TRBJ1-6, with 7 bases lining up with TRBD1. The trim removed 4 bases at V and 0 bases at J, leaving 3 bases unmatched. This CDR3 spans 16 amino acids. Germline V gene data show CDR1 as LGHNA and CDR2 as YNFKEQ. The CDR3: CASSRDSSSYNSPLHF. CDR3 coding DNA: TGTGCCAGCAGCCGGGACAGCAGCTCCTATAATTCACCCCTCCACTTT.

This clonotype was counted ten times or more. The J gene is TRBJ1-6, the V gene TRBV11-2; 8 nucleotides agree with TRBD1. In germline, CDR1 is SGHAT, CDR2 FQNNGV. The ends lost 4 bases at V and 7 bases at J; junction bases unmatched: 3. The CDR3 is made up of 14 amino acids. CDR3 DNA: TGTGCCAGCAGCTCATGGACAGGGAATTCACCCCTCCACTTT. This gives the protein CASSSWTGNSPLHF.

The V call is TRBV11-2, the J call TRBJ1-6; 7 nucleotides align to TRBD1. V was clipped by 2 bases and J by 6 bases; unmatched bases: 7. The CDR3 is made up of 16 amino acids. Germline values: CDR1 SGHAT, CDR2 FQNNGV. CDR3 residues: CASSLRPQGSNSPLHF. Written as DNA, the CDR3 is TGTGCCAGCAGCTTAAGGCCACAGGGGAGTAATTCACCCCTCCACTTT. Full variable domain (missing parts from reference TRBV11-2 and TRBJ1-6): EAGVAQSPRYKIIEKRQSVAFWCNPISGHATLYWYQQILGQGPKLLIQFQNNGVVDDSQLPKDRFSAERLKGVDSTLKIQPAKLEDSAVYLCASSLRPQGSNSPLHFGNGTRLTVT.

The chain uses TRBV19 and TRBJ1-5, with D unclear. The CDR3 totals 16 residues. Per the germline V gene, CDR1 is LNHDA and CDR2 is SQIVND (reference sequence). The V end was cut by 5 bases, the J end by 0 bases, with 14 bases between. CDR3 region: CASSLRFLDSNQPQHF. CDR3 nucleotide sequence: TGTGCCAGTAGTCTACGTTTTTTGGATAGCAATCAGCCCCAGCATTTT.

Many counts were recorded for this clonotype. The genes are TRBV3-1 and TRBJ2-7; D may be TRBD2 (6 bases). Per the germline V gene, CDR1 is LGHDT and CDR2 is YNNKEL (reference sequence). Between the trimmed V and J ends, which lost 2 bases and 6 bases, there was a span of 14 bases. This CDR3 comprises 14 residues. The CDR3 loop is CASSQRSGRPEQYF. Here the CDR3 DNA reads TGTGCCAGCAGCCAACGATCTGGGAGGCCCGAGCAGTACTTC.

About this clonotype: A much larger clonotype is one base distant, so this may be a read error. The chain recombines TRBV20-1 with TRBJ2-1; D remains ambiguous. This CDR3 contains 11 residues. Germline-derived CDR1 and CDR2 are DFQATT and SNEGSKA (reference sequence). CDR3 protein: CSASKDNEQLF. In nucleotides, the CDR3 is TGCAGTGCATCGAAAGACAATGAGCAGCTCTTC.

J is TRBJ2-3 and V is TRBV20-1, with no clear D. Trimming took 6 bases from V and 0 from J, leaving 13 bases between them. This CDR3 contains 14 residues. The germline V gene has CDR1 DFQATT and CDR2 SNEGSKA (reference sequence). CDR3 in amino acids: CSAWTLTSTDTQYF. CDR3 nucleotides: TGCAGTGCCTGGACGCTAACTAGCACAGATACGCAGTATTTT.

This clonotype was counted at least ten times. The gene calls are TRBV9 and TRBJ1-2, with D unclear. Trimming pared 0 bases from V and 4 bases from J, leaving 13 bases between. The CDR3 runs to 15 residues. Germline-derived CDR1 and CDR2 are SGDLS and YYNGEE. CDR3 DNA: TGTGCCAGCAGCGTAGACGGCATGTTCTCCTATGGCTACACCTTC. It specifies CASSVDGMFSYGYTF.

With regard to this clonotype: Being one base from a much bigger clone, this may be a read error. This chain joins TRBV12-3 or TRBV12-4 and TRBJ1-2, with 10 bases that match TRBD1. The CDR3 consists of 13 residues. The CDR3 coding sequence is TGTGCCAGCTCACGACAGGGGGCCGGTGGCCACACCTTC. Its translation is CASSRQGAGGHTF.

This clonotype came up many times. J is TRBJ1-2 and V is TRBV19; D gene ambiguous. This CDR3 region has 12 residues. The germline CDR1 and CDR2 sequences are LNHDA and SQIVND (reference sequence). V lost 5 bases, J lost 5 bases, and 9 bases lay in between. As DNA, the CDR3 is TGTGCCAGTAGTCTCGGACGATATGGCTACACCTTC. This codes for CASSLGRYGYTF.

This sequence joins TRBV15 and TRBJ2-3; no firm D call. V was clipped by 1 base and J by 4 bases, with 12 bases between them. Germline CDR1 is LNHNV and CDR2 is YYDKDF (reference sequence). The length of the CDR3 is 15 residues. CDR3 DNA sequence: TGTGCCACCAGCAGAGGCGTGGTTGGTCCAGATACGCAGTATTTT. This sequence encodes CATSRGVVGPDTQYF. The full variable domain, completed using reference TRBV15 and TRBJ2-3, is DAMVIQNPRYQVTQFGKPVTLSCSQTLNHNVMYWYQQKSSQAPKLLFHYYDKDFNNEADTPDNFQSRRPNTSFCFLDIRSPGLGDTAMYLCATSRGVVGPDTQYFGPGTRLTVL.

CDR3 amino acids: CASSEARAGWSPLHF. The DNA for the CDR3 is TGTGCCAGCAGTGAAGCGCGGGCAGGGTGGTCACCCCTCCACTTT. The V and J genes are TRBV2 and TRBJ1-6; perhaps TRBD1 as D (5 bases). CDR3 size: 15 residues. Germline CDR1 is SNHLY and CDR2 is FYNNEI. Trimming removed 0 bases at V and 10 bases at J, with 13 bases between.

This clonotype was seen a handful of times. The CDR3 coding sequence is TGTGCCAGCAGTGAATATAACTCTGGGGTCAATGTCCTGACTTTC. This translates into CASSEYNSGVNVLTF. The chain has TRBV25-1 and TRBJ2-6; D is ambiguous. V lost 0 bases to trimming and J lost 13 bases, with 16 bases between them. This CDR3 comprises 15 residues. CDR1 is MGHDK, CDR2 SYGVNS, per germline.

The DNA for the CDR3 is TGCAGTGCATCTACTAGTGTTTCTATCGACGAGCAGTACTTC. It is translated as CSASTSVSIDEQYF. The rearrangement links TRBV20-1 to TRBJ2-7, with D possibly TRBD2 on 5 matching bases. Trimming stripped 6 bases from V and 5 bases from J, with 20 bases between. This CDR3 comprises 14 residues. Germline V CDR1 and CDR2: DFQATT, SNEGSKA (reference sequence).

This clonotype was picked up many times. The V and J genes are TRBV4-1 and TRBJ1-6; 7 bases agree with TRBD1. V lost 0 bases, J lost 9 bases, and 14 bases stayed unmatched. The CDR3 has 18 residues. In germline, CDR1 is MGHRA, CDR2 YSYEKL. The chain's CDR3 is CASSQEFDRVRPGSPLHF. The CDR3 coding sequence is TGCGCCAGCAGCCAAGAATTTGACAGGGTCAGACCCGGTTCACCCCTCCACTTT.

This clonotype was picked up many times. V gene TRBV7-2 combines with J gene TRBJ2-1; 8 bases align to TRBD2. Trimming cost V 1 base and J 5 bases; bases outside gene matches: 4. The CDR3 is 15 residues long. CDR1 is SGHTA, CDR2 FQGNSA, per germline. CDR3 DNA: TGTGCCAGCAGCTTAGGTGCGCGGGGGGACAATGAGCAGTTCTTC. Residues: CASSLGARGDNEQFF.

This clonotype was detected ten times or more. V gene TRBV5-4 combines with J gene TRBJ2-2; D is uncertain. This CDR3 spans 12 amino acids. Trimming shortened V by 1 base and J by 6 bases, and 4 bases separated the two germline ends. Germline-derived CDR1 and CDR2 are SGHNT and YYREEE (reference sequence). The DNA of the CDR3 is TGTGCCAGCAGCTTGTCAGCCGGGGAGCTGTTTTTT. Translation gives CASSLSAGELFF.

This clonotype was observed many times. The chain couples TRBV12-3 or TRBV12-4 to TRBJ2-5; TRBD2 agrees at 10 bases. The trim removed 3 bases at V and 5 bases at J, leaving 6 bases unmatched. CDR3 length equals 15 residues. CDR3 DNA sequence: TGTGCCAGCAGTTTGAGCGGGAGGGTTGGTGAGACCCAGTACTTC. This sequence encodes CASSLSGRVGETQYF.

This clonotype was observed many times. The chain joins TRBV7-2 to TRBJ1-1; a possible D gene is TRBD1 (6 bases). There are 16 residues in the CDR3. V lost 5 bases and J 0 bases, leaving 16 bases between the germline ends. The germline gives CDR1 SGHTA, CDR2 FQGNSA. CDR3 amino acids: CASSDGQSTMNTEAFF. DNA for the CDR3: TGTGCCAGCAGCGACGGACAGTCAACCATGAACACTGAAGCTTTCTTT. Variable domain in full (rest from reference TRBV7-2 and TRBJ1-1): GAGVSQSPSNKVTEKGKDVELRCDPISGHTALYWYRQSLGQGLEFLIYFQGNSAPDKSGLPSDRFSAERTGGSVSTLTIQRTQQEDSAVYLCASSDGQSTMNTEAFFGQGTRLTVV.